The 24 T cell receptor beta chains below all came from one sample that was sequenced in a study of control samples from healthy donors and cancer patients. Data came from immunoSEQ multiplex PCR; TCRdb stores just in-frame clones and leaves some out. This sample carries 98,000 or so clones, roughly four fifths of them seen once, and the ten largest clones take about 2%. The specimen was blood. These TCRs come from a man aged 55 to 70 in good health.

The rearrangement uses TRBV5-4 and TRBJ2-7, with TRBD1 matching over 9 bases. The CDR3 consists of 15 residues. V was clipped by 0 bases and J by 2 bases; unmatched bases: 3. Looked up from germline, CDR1 is SGHNT and CDR2 is YYREEE (reference sequence). CDR3 region: CASSLDGQGTYEQYF. DNA for the CDR3: TGTGCCAGCAGCTTGGATGGACAGGGGACCTACGAGCAGTACTTC.

The chain has TRBV6-5 and TRBJ2-1, with 11 bases lining up with TRBD2. Germline V gene lookup returns CDR1 MNHEY and CDR2 SVGAGI. Losses at the gene ends were 6 bases for V and 4 bases for J; bases not matched to a gene: 5. The length of the CDR3 is 15 residues. CDR3 in amino acids: CASSPLAGVYNEQFF. The CDR3 DNA follows: TGTGCCAGCAGCCCACTAGCGGGAGTGTACAATGAGCAGTTCTTC.

This clone has more than one count but fewer than ten. This chain uses TRBV7-9 with TRBJ1-5; D not certain. The CDR3 has 14 residues. Germline V gives CDR1 SEHNR, CDR2 FQNEAQ (reference sequence). V gave up 3 bases and J gave up 9 bases, with 15 bases separating them. This CDR3 is CASSFIRGSGPQHF. DNA for the CDR3: TGTGCCAGCAGCTTCATCCGCGGGTCGGGGCCCCAGCATTTT.

In regard to this clone: At the DNA level, this CDR3 is encoded by other sequences in the same sample as well. J is TRBJ2-1 and V is TRBV6-1; D is ambiguous. Germline loops: CDR1 MNHNS, CDR2 SASEGT. Trimming took 3 bases from V and 4 from J, leaving 7 bases between them. The CDR3 has 13 residues. The CDR3 sequence: CASSEQGYNEQFF. The CDR3, as DNA: TGTGCCAGCAGTGAGCAAGGATACAATGAGCAGTTCTTC.

This clone was counted once. The chain employs TRBV27 and TRBJ1-6; D not resolved. The CDR3 contains 14 residues. V was pared by 0 bases and J by 7 bases, with 7 bases between. Germline V gene data show CDR1 as MNHEY and CDR2 as SMNVEV (reference sequence). The CDR3 DNA reads as TGTGCCAGCAGTTTATCGATCCCGAATTCACCCCTCCACTTT. This translates into CASSLSIPNSPLHF.

This chain links TRBV4-2 with TRBJ2-3, with 11 bases identical to TRBD1. With V trimmed by 4 bases and J by 4 bases, 7 bases remained unmatched. CDR1 LGHNA and CDR2 YNFKEQ come from the germline V gene. The CDR3 is made up of 16 amino acids. In DNA form, the CDR3 reads TGTGCCAGCAGCCGGACGCCGGGACAGGGGGCAGATACGCAGTATTTT. Translated, it gives CASSRTPGQGADTQYF.

V gene TRBV18 combines with J gene TRBJ2-7; 9 positions agree with TRBD2. Germline CDR1 reads KGHSH; CDR2 reads LQKENI. CDR3 length equals 13 residues. With V trimmed by 6 bases and J by 6 bases, 6 bases remained unmatched. CDR3 sequence (DNA): TGTGCCAGCTCCATGGCGGGAGGGGGCGAGCAGTACTTC. Protein product: CASSMAGGGEQYF.

This chain connects TRBV30 to TRBJ2-2; D unclear. Trimming removed 2 bases from V and 3 bases from J, with 4 bases in between. Germline assignment: CDR1 GTSNPN and CDR2 SVGIG (reference sequence). This CDR3 contains 12 residues. In nucleotides, the CDR3 is TGTGCCTGGAGTCACGACACCGGGGAGCTGTTTTTT. Protein product: CAWSHDTGELFF.

The CDR3 coding sequence is TGTGCCAGCAGTTACTCCGGACAGGGGACCACTGAAGCTTTCTTT. As protein: CASSYSGQGTTEAFF. The V call is TRBV6-5, the J call TRBJ1-1; 9 bases agree with TRBD1. Germline values: CDR1 MNHEY, CDR2 SVGAGI. CDR3 size: 15 residues. The V and J ends lost 0 bases and 4 bases, in that order; junction bases with no gene match: 3.

The V and J genes are TRBV12-5 and TRBJ1-1; 7 bases agree with TRBD1. From germline, CDR1 is LGHNT and CDR2 FRNRAP. The V and J ends lost 4 bases and 2 bases, in that order; junction bases with no gene match: 7. The CDR3 has 15 residues. The CDR3 DNA sequence: TGTGCTAGTGGTTGGAGCGACAGGGATAACACTGAAGCTTTCTTT. Protein product: CASGWSDRDNTEAFF.

The chain couples TRBV5-6 to TRBJ1-3, with 7 bases aligning to TRBD1. The CDR3 length is 15 residues. With V trimmed by 2 bases and J by 1 base, 3 bases remained unmatched. Germline V gives CDR1 SGHDT, CDR2 YYEEEE. The CDR3 bases are TGTGCCAGCAGCTTACTACAGGGGTCTGGAAACACCATATATTTT. Translation gives CASSLLQGSGNTIYF.

This CDR3 reads CASRGGGGYTF. CDR3 nucleotide sequence: TGTGCCAGCCGGGGAGGGGGCGGCTACACCTTC. This sequence joins TRBV2 and TRBJ1-2; 7 nucleotides agree with TRBD1. The CDR3 is 11 residues long. The germline V gene has CDR1 SNHLY and CDR2 FYNNEI. The V gene end was trimmed by 8 bases and the J gene end by 8 bases; junction bases not matched to a gene: 5.

The chain links TRBV27 to TRBJ2-3; the match to TRBD2 covers 11 bases. Germline CDR1 and CDR2: MNHEY and SMNVEV (reference sequence). The CDR3 has 17 amino acids. The trim removed 0 bases at V and 3 bases at J, leaving 5 bases unmatched. This CDR3 reads CASSLSRLAGTTDTQYF. The CDR3 nucleotides are TGTGCCAGCAGTTTATCGCGACTAGCGGGGACTACAGATACGCAGTATTTT.

V gene TRBV30 combines with J gene TRBJ1-2; the D gene is possibly TRBD1 (5 bases). The V and J ends lost 2 bases and 4 bases respectively, with 14 bases between them. The germline V gene encodes CDR1 GTSNPN and CDR2 SVGIG (reference sequence). The CDR3 extends over 14 amino acids. The CDR3 is CAWSSAKGSYGYTF. CDR3 nucleotides: TGTGCCTGGAGTTCCGCTAAGGGGAGCTATGGCTACACCTTC.

This rearrangement joins TRBV6-2 or TRBV6-3 to TRBJ2-1, with TRBD2 identical over 12 bases. Germline V lookup: CDR1 MNHEY, CDR2 SVGEGT. This CDR3 region has 20 residues. The junction had 19 bases not matched to a gene; V was cut back by 5 bases and J by 5 bases. CDR3 residues: CASSLARKTGLAGSNNEQFF. CDR3 nucleotides: TGTGCCAGCAGTCTCGCACGGAAGACAGGACTAGCGGGAAGCAACAATGAGCAGTTCTTC.

The chain carries TRBV19 and TRBJ1-5, with 8 bases fitting TRBD1. Losses at the gene ends were 3 bases for V and 7 bases for J; bases not matched to a gene: 11. The CDR3 has 16 residues. The germline V gene has CDR1 LNHDA and CDR2 SQIVND (reference sequence). CDR3 nucleotide sequence: TGTGCCAGTAGTATGCGGGCAGGGGGCGCAGGGCAGCCCCAGCATTTT. It translates to CASSMRAGGAGQPQHF.

This sequence joins TRBV5-4 and TRBJ1-1; D is unclear. The CDR3 extends over 13 amino acids. The V gene lost 2 bases and the J gene lost 2 bases, with 7 bases spanning the gap. CDR1 is SGHNT and CDR2 is YYREEE in the germline V gene (reference sequence). The CDR3 region is CASSFKVNTEAFF. The CDR3 DNA follows: TGTGCCAGCAGCTTCAAGGTCAACACTGAAGCTTTCTTT.

The gene calls are TRBV5-1 and TRBJ2-7; 8 nucleotides align to TRBD1. V was pared by 4 bases and J by 3 bases, with 6 bases of the junction left unmatched. Per the germline V gene, CDR1 is SGHRS and CDR2 is YFSETQ. The CDR3 is made up of 14 amino acids. CDR3: CASSPTGVGYEQYF. CDR3 in DNA: TGCGCCAGCAGCCCGACAGGGGTTGGCTACGAGCAGTACTTC.

The chain links TRBV11-3 to TRBJ2-2; 13 bases are shared with TRBD2. This CDR3 is built from 18 residues. Germline V CDR1 and CDR2: SGHNT, YENEEA. Trimming at V came to 5 bases and at J to 6 bases, leaving 12 bases not matched to a gene. The CDR3 spells CASSPGTSGTFFPGELFF. The DNA for the CDR3 is TGTGCCAGCAGCCCCGGGACTAGCGGGACGTTTTTTCCCGGGGAGCTGTTTTTT. The complete variable domain, with remaining parts taken from reference TRBV11-3 and TRBJ2-2, reads EAGVVQSPRYKIIEKKQPVAFWCNPISGHNTLYWYLQNLGQGPELLIRYENEEAVDDSQLPKDRFSAERLKGVDSTLKIQPAELGDSAVYLCASSPGTSGTFFPGELFFGEGSRLTVL.

This chain links TRBV5-6 with TRBJ2-7, with a tentative D call TRBD2 (6 bases). Per the germline V gene, CDR1 is SGHDT and CDR2 is YYEEEE. The CDR3 is 14 amino acids. Trimming took off 5 bases at V and 3 bases at J, with 15 bases between the two ends. CDR3 in DNA: TGTGCCAGCAGATCATGGGAGGTAAGCTACGAGCAGTACTTC. Protein sequence: CASRSWEVSYEQYF.

DNA for the CDR3: TGTGCCAGCAGCCAAGGGGTCGGGACGGCGAGCTCTGGGGCCAACGTCCTGACTTTC. Translated, it gives CASSQGVGTASSGANVLTF. The chain joins TRBV11-2 to TRBJ2-6; D possibly matches TRBD1 or TRBD2 (5 bases each). V lost 5 bases and J 0 bases, leaving 20 bases between the germline ends. The V gene's germline CDR1 is SGHAT and CDR2 FQNNGV. This CDR3 contains 19 residues. Full variable domain (rest looked up from reference TRBV11-2 and TRBJ2-6): EAGVAQSPRYKIIEKRQSVAFWCNPISGHATLYWYQQILGQGPKLLIQFQNNGVVDDSQLPKDRFSAERLKGVDSTLKIQPAKLEDSAVYLCASSQGVGTASSGANVLTFGAGSRLTVL.

The chain employs TRBV7-8 and TRBJ1-4; no clear D. Deletions cut 3 bases from V and 8 bases from J, with 13 bases between. The CDR3 has 14 residues. CDR1 and CDR2 from the germline V gene are SGHVS and FQNEAQ. The CDR3 nucleotides read TGTGCCAGCAGCTTCCTCGGGCCGCGGGAAAAACTGTTTTTT. It encodes CASSFLGPREKLFF. Full variable domain (rest looked up from reference TRBV7-8 and TRBJ1-4): GAGVSQSPRYKVAKRGQDVALRCDPISGHVSLFWYQQALGQGPEFLTYFQNEAQLDKSGLPSDRFFAERPEGSVSTLKIQRTQQEDSAVYLCASSFLGPREKLFFGSGTQLSVL.

In this sample, this clone turned up a few times. This chain connects TRBV2 to TRBJ2-5; 11 nucleotides agree with TRBD2. The V and J ends lost 6 bases and 3 bases, in that order; junction bases with no gene match: 9. CDR1 SNHLY and CDR2 FYNNEI come from the germline V gene. The CDR3 has 16 amino acids. This CDR3 reads CASRMVPTSGKETQYF. The DNA of the CDR3 is TGTGCCAGCAGGATGGTCCCGACTAGCGGGAAAGAGACCCAGTACTTC.

The chain joins TRBV11-2 to TRBJ1-4; D is unresolved. The V end was cut by 5 bases, the J end by 7 bases, with 8 bases between. The CDR3 consists of 12 residues. Germline assignment: CDR1 SGHAT and CDR2 FQNNGV. The CDR3 DNA is TGTGCCAGCAGCCCTGGTGGTGAAAAACTGTTTTTT. Protein: CASSPGGEKLFF.